The clone carrying this T cell receptor beta chain showed up just once. This specimen comes from a study of Ad26.COV2.S vaccination and SARS-CoV-2 variants. About the study: Enrolled in COV1001, the donor was in the Ad26.COV2.S trial arm, which received the vaccine. Intramuscularly, Ad26.COV2.S was given either once or twice, 56 days apart.

Assay: immunoSEQ multiplex PCR; the TCRdb copy retains only in-frame clones and omits some. The table records 510,000 or so clones, around nine tenths of them present only once. The treatment: about 20 received Ad26.COV2.S at low or high dose, single or two shots; about five received placebo; per-sample allocation not given. The study sampled participants on day 63 after the first vaccine or placebo injection. It was an adult aged 18-55 years in Boston who was the donor. The vaccine antigen was prefusion-stabilized Wuhan SARS-CoV-2 spike. The CDR3 covers 15 residues. V lost 6 bases, J lost 10 bases, and 8 bases stayed unmatched. Germline CDR1 is MDHEN and CDR2 is SYDVKM.

The sequencing used peripheral blood, collected in a trial of Ad26.COV2.S vaccine versus placebo. This chain joins TRBV28 and TRBJ2-1; 14 bases fit TRBD2. The receptor was derived from a person between 18 and 59 years old who received the Ad26.COV2.S COVID-19 vaccine or a placebo. The CDR3 sequence: CASSSGTSGSWEQFF. The CDR3 bases are TGTGCCAGCAGCTCCGGGACTAGCGGGAGCTGGGAGCAGTTCTTC.